Shown below are 14 T cell receptor beta chains from a single sample sequenced in a study of blood T cells in healthy people across ages (dated by TCRdb to 2013 to 2016). To prepare the library, 5' RACE was applied. A second roughly 6 to 12 cycle PCR used a sample-barcoded 5' primer and a J-beta primer mix. Through fastp at Q25 and MiXCR, TCRdb rebuilt clones from the public reads, retaining in-frame beta chains. Each CDR3 protein gets just one entry, which takes the most common genes and DNA from the rows behind it. Recorded for this sample are 1.8 million or so distinct CDR3 sequences; 35% to 50% of them occurred a single time. In total, the top ten clones hold 23% of the sample. Specimen: blood. The source of these receptors is a human donor in good health.

This rearrangement joins TRBV4-2 to TRBJ1-3; no clear D gene. There are 15 residues in the CDR3. Germline V CDR1 and CDR2: LGHNA, YNFKEQ. Trimming shortened V by 4 bases and J by 0 bases, and 10 bases separated the two germline ends. The CDR3 nucleotides read TGTGCCAGCAGCCTCTTGGCCGACTCTGGAAACACCATATATTTT. Translated: CASSLLADSGNTIYF.

This clonotype was detected a few times. The rearrangement uses TRBV4-1 and TRBJ2-7, with a possible D match to TRBD2 (6 bases). The CDR3 is made up of 15 amino acids. Germline loops: CDR1 MGHRA, CDR2 YSYEKL. V lost 0 bases and J 2 bases, leaving 11 bases between the germline ends. The CDR3 here is CASSQEGGIAYEQYF. CDR3 in DNA: TGCGCCAGCAGCCAAGAGGGAGGTATTGCCTACGAGCAGTACTTC.

In its sample, this clonotype was seen a few times. J is TRBJ2-1 and V is TRBV12-3 or TRBV12-4; D perhaps matches TRBD1 (5 bases). The CDR3 loop spans 14 amino acids. V lost 6 bases and J lost 4, with 13 bases in between. Written as DNA, the CDR3 is TGTGCCAGCAGCTCAGGGATGGCGTACAATGAGCAGTTCTTC. Its protein is CASSSGMAYNEQFF.

The rearrangement uses TRBV20-1 and TRBJ1-5; a possible D gene is TRBD1 (6 bases). The CDR3 has 12 amino acids. The V end was cut by 6 bases, the J end by 7 bases, with 13 bases between. Germline V gene data show CDR1 as DFQATT and CDR2 as SNEGSKA (reference sequence). CDR3 amino acids: CSATTGQQPQHF. The CDR3 nucleotides read TGCAGTGCAACGACAGGCCAGCAGCCCCAGCATTTT.

This chain uses TRBV7-9 with TRBJ2-4; 10 bases match TRBD2. The J call may be faulty, since TRBJ2-7 better matches the DNA end. Germline V lookup: CDR1 SEHNR, CDR2 FQNEAQ (reference sequence). The CDR3 is made up of 15 amino acids. For the CDR3, the DNA is TGTGCCAGCAGCTTAACAGCGGGGGGGCTAGACGAGCAGTACTTC. Translation: CASSLTAGGLDEQYF.

The gene calls are TRBV6-6 and TRBJ1-5; no reliable D call. The CDR3 has 14 amino acids. Germline CDR1 is MNHNY and CDR2 is SVGAGI (reference sequence). V was shortened by 5 bases and J by 8 bases, with 16 bases between the two germline ends. As DNA, the CDR3 is TGTGCCAGCAGTACCGACGTAGACTTTGAGCCCCAGCATTTT. As protein: CASSTDVDFEPQHF.

The V and J genes are TRBV28 and TRBJ2-7; D unresolved. The germline CDR1 and CDR2 sequences are MDHEN and SYDVKM. The V and J ends lost 5 bases and 11 bases respectively, with 25 bases between them. The CDR3 has 15 amino acids. CDR3 sequence reads: CASSPPRIAIACEYF. The DNA of the CDR3 is TGTGCCAGCAGTCCCCCTAGGATAGCAATTGCCTGCGAGTACTTC.

The V call is TRBV3-1, the J call TRBJ2-2; D gene uncertain. Germline V gene lookup returns CDR1 LGHDT and CDR2 YNNKEL (reference sequence). This CDR3 is built from 14 residues. Trimming left V 1 base short and J 4 bases short, with 7 bases between. CDR3 loop: CASSQVLSTGELFF. CDR3 nucleotide sequence: TGTGCCAGCAGCCAAGTGCTTAGCACCGGGGAGCTGTTTTTT.

V usage is TRBV12-3 or TRBV12-4 and J usage is TRBJ2-1; either TRBD1 or TRBD2 may supply D (6 bases each). The CDR3 covers 18 residues. V was pared by 6 bases and J by 2 bases, with 23 bases between. The CDR3 spells CASSSRGRGVLPYNEQFF. The CDR3 nucleotides are TGTGCCAGCAGCTCACGCGGAAGGGGGGTTTTGCCCTACAATGAGCAGTTCTTC.

This clonotype appeared a few times. CDR3 coding DNA: TGTGCCAGCAGTTTAAGTACGGGGTACAATCAGCCCCAGCATTTT. Translating gives CASSLSTGYNQPQHF. This chain links TRBV12-3 or TRBV12-4 with TRBJ1-5, with unresolved D. There are 15 residues in the CDR3. V lost 2 bases, J lost 3 bases, and 11 bases lay in between.

V and J are TRBV6-5 and TRBJ1-5; D gene ambiguous. Trimming removed 6 bases at V and 5 bases at J, with 11 bases between. Germline CDR1 is MNHEY and CDR2 is SVGAGI. This CDR3 comprises 13 residues. The CDR3 bases are TGTGCCAGCAGACTAGAAGCGGATCAGCCCCAGCATTTT. Translation: CASRLEADQPQHF.

This clonotype was detected many times. This sequence joins TRBV6-4 and TRBJ2-3, with D perhaps TRBD1 or TRBD2 (5 bases each). Germline CDR1 is MRHNA and CDR2 is SNTAGT. Trimming left V 6 bases short and J 1 base short, with 11 bases between. This CDR3 has 14 residues. The CDR3 is CASSRDGGTDTQYF. CDR3 DNA: TGTGCCAGCAGCCGGGACGGAGGCACAGATACGCAGTATTTT.

The CDR3 loop reads CSARAFRDRYGYTF. In DNA form, the CDR3 reads TGCAGTGCTAGAGCATTCCGGGACAGATATGGCTACACCTTC. The chain has TRBV20-1 and TRBJ1-2; TRBD1 matches at 7 bases. The CDR3 loop spans 14 amino acids. The V and J ends lost 1 base and 5 bases, in that order; junction bases with no gene match: 7. CDR1 and CDR2 (germline): DFQATT, SNEGSKA (reference sequence).

This clonotype was picked up one time. The V call is TRBV7-8, the J call TRBJ1-5; 8 bases match TRBD1. Per germline, CDR1 SGHVS and CDR2 FQNEAQ. CDR3 length: 16 amino acids. V trimming: 2 bases; J trimming: 4 bases; junction bases outside the gene matches: 7. DNA for the CDR3: TGTGCCAGCAGCTTACTAGACAGGGGAGGGAATCAGCCCCAGCATTTT. Translated, it gives CASSLLDRGGNQPQHF.